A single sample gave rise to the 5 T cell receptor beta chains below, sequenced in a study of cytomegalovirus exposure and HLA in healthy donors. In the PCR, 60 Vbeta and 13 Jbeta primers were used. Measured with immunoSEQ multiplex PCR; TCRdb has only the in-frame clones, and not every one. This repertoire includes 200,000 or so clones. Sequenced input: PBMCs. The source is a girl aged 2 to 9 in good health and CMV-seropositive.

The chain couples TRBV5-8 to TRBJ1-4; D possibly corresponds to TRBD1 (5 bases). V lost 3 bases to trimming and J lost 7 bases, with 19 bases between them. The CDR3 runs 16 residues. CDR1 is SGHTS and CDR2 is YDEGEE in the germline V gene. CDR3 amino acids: CASSSGRQTWSEKLFF. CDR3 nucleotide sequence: TGTGCCAGCAGCTCGGGCCGACAGACCTGGAGTGAAAAACTGTTTTTT.

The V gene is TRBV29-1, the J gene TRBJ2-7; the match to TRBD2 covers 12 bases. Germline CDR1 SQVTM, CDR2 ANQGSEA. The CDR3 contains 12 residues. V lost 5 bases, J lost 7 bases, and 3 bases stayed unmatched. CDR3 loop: CSVRTSGREQYF. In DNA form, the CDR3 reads TGCAGCGTTCGCACTAGCGGGAGGGAGCAGTACTTC.

CDR3 nucleotides: TGCGCCAGCGGCGACTTTGGGTACACTGAAGCTTTCTTT. It specifies CASGDFGYTEAFF. This chain uses TRBV4-1 with TRBJ1-1; D uncertain. This CDR3 has 13 amino acids. Looked up from germline, CDR1 is MGHRA and CDR2 is YSYEKL. Trimming took 8 bases from V and 3 from J, leaving 13 bases between them.

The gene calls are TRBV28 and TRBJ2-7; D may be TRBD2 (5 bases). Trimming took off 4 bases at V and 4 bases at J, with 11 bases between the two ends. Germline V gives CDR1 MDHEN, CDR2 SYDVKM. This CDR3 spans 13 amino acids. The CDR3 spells CASSSLVQYEQYF. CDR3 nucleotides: TGTGCCAGCAGTTCACTAGTCCAGTACGAGCAGTACTTC.

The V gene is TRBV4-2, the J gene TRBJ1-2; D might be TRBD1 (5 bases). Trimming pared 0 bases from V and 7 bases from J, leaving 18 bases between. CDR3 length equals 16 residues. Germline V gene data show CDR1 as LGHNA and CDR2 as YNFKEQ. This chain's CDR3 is CASSQDWAGQRAGYTF. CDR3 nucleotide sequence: TGTGCCAGCAGCCAAGATTGGGCAGGGCAGCGTGCTGGCTACACCTTC.